The 32 T cell receptor beta chains below all came from one sample that was sequenced in a study of human CD4 T cells and Enterobacteriaceae. Sorting took every CD4+ cell except CD45RA+CCR7+CD95- naive cells, reaching over 95% purity. Sequenced by immunoSEQ multiplex PCR; TCRdb stores in-frame clones only, minus some. Here the sample spans 27,000 or so clones, around 80% being singletons. Sequenced sample: memory CD4+ T cells from blood. All receptors come from a human donor in good health.

This clone appeared a single time. This rearrangement joins TRBV5-1 to TRBJ2-5, with D uncertain. The CDR3 extends over 14 amino acids. The V end was cut by 0 bases, the J end by 2 bases, with 8 bases between. The germline gives CDR1 SGHRS, CDR2 YFSETQ. The CDR3 sequence is CASSLGRLQETQYF. DNA for the CDR3: TGCGCCAGCAGCTTGGGACGATTGCAAGAGACCCAGTACTTC.

V usage is TRBV2 and J usage is TRBJ1-6; D perhaps matches TRBD1 (5 bases). Germline V gene sequence: CDR1 SNHLY, CDR2 FYNNEI. CDR3 length: 14 amino acids. V shed 9 bases and J shed 5 bases, with 14 bases lying between them. CDR3 in amino acids: CASNRNSDNSPLHF. As DNA, the CDR3 is TGTGCCAGTAACAGGAACTCGGATAATTCACCCCTCCACTTT.

This clone was counted a few times. In DNA form, the CDR3 reads TGTGCCAGCAGTGAAGAGGGACTAGGGGGGGAGACCCAGTACTTC. Amino acids: CASSEEGLGGETQYF. The chain employs TRBV2 and TRBJ2-5, with TRBD2 matching 8 bases. The germline V gene encodes CDR1 SNHLY and CDR2 FYNNEI. This CDR3 has 15 residues. After removal of 1 base from V and 5 bases from J, the junction contained 6 bases not matched to a gene.

This chain links TRBV5-4 with TRBJ2-3, with TRBD2 matching 9 bases. The CDR3 has 17 amino acids. With 0 bases clipped from V and 4 bases from J, the junction kept 9 bases outside the gene matches. Germline loops: CDR1 SGHNT, CDR2 YYREEE (reference sequence). The CDR3 sequence is CASSLAFGGGAADTQYF. CDR3 in DNA: TGTGCCAGCAGCTTGGCCTTCGGCGGGGGGGCCGCAGATACGCAGTATTTT.

This clone was detected a few times. CDR3: CASSRQETQYF. CDR3 in DNA: TGTGCCAGCTCACGACAAGAGACCCAGTACTTC. The chain couples TRBV18 to TRBJ2-5; D unclear. The CDR3 sequence is 11 residues long. Trimming removed 4 bases from V and 2 bases from J, with 2 bases in between. CDR1 KGHSH and CDR2 LQKENI come from the germline V gene.

This chain joins TRBV28 and TRBJ2-7; 8 bases fit TRBD1. The CDR3 runs to 14 residues. Trimming took 5 bases from V and 4 from J; bases not matched to a gene: 7. Per germline, CDR1 MDHEN and CDR2 SYDVKM. CDR3 sequence reads: CASSDRQGRYEQYF. CDR3 DNA sequence: TGTGCCAGCAGTGATAGACAGGGGAGGTACGAGCAGTACTTC. The full variable domain, its missing parts supplied by reference TRBV28 and TRBJ2-7, is DVKVTQSSRYLVKRTGEKVFLECVQDMDHENMFWYRQDPGLGLRLIYFSYDVKMKEKGDIPEGYSVSREKKERFSLILESASTNQTSMYLCASSDRQGRYEQYFGPGTRLTVT.

The V and J genes are TRBV5-1 and TRBJ1-2, with 7 bases lining up with TRBD1. The V gene end was trimmed by 0 bases and the J gene end by 8 bases; junction bases not matched to a gene: 13. The germline gives CDR1 SGHRS, CDR2 YFSETQ. The CDR3 is 16 residues long. DNA for the CDR3: TGCGCCAGCAGCTTGGTCAGGGGGGTTAGCAACAGCGGCTACACCTTC. This codes for CASSLVRGVSNSGYTF. The full variable domain, rest sourced from reference TRBV5-1 and TRBJ1-2, is KAGVTQTPRYLIKTRGQQVTLSCSPISGHRSVSWYQQTPGQGLQFLFEYFSETQRNKGNFPGRFSGRQFSNSRSEMNVSTLELGDSALYLCASSLVRGVSNSGYTFGSGTRLTVV.

This clone was counted only a few times. This chain links TRBV6-5 with TRBJ1-2, with D unclear. Germline V gene sequence: CDR1 MNHEY, CDR2 SVGAGI. The CDR3 consists of 13 residues. Trimming stripped 6 bases from V and 4 bases from J, with 12 bases between. CDR3 sequence: CASRYPGTYGYTF. As DNA, the CDR3 is TGTGCCAGCAGATACCCCGGTACCTATGGCTACACCTTC.

The chain links TRBV18 to TRBJ1-5; the D gene is possibly TRBD1 (6 bases). Trimming shortened V by 4 bases and J by 4 bases, and 8 bases separated the two germline ends. The CDR3 spans 13 residues. Germline CDR1 and CDR2: KGHSH and LQKENI. CDR3 in DNA: TGTGCCAGCTCACACGGACAGAATCAGCCCCAGCATTTT. Protein sequence: CASSHGQNQPQHF.

This clone has a handful of counts. The chain couples TRBV5-1 to TRBJ2-1, with D perhaps matching TRBD2 (6 bases). Germline values: CDR1 SGHRS, CDR2 YFSETQ. Trimming cost V 1 base and J 7 bases, with 18 bases left between them. The CDR3 consists of 16 residues. The CDR3 loop is CASSLYSGSRGNEQFF. The CDR3 nucleotides are TGCGCCAGCAGCTTGTATAGCGGTTCTAGGGGAAATGAGCAGTTCTTC.

This clone has only a few counts. The V gene is TRBV2, the J gene TRBJ2-6, with 10 nucleotides matching TRBD2. The germline gives CDR1 SNHLY, CDR2 FYNNEI. J lost 0 bases, V lost 8 bases, and 10 bases had no gene match. This CDR3 has 18 residues. CDR3 bases: TGTGCCAGCCGCCTAGGGACTAGCGTTCTCTCTGGGGCCAACGTCCTGACTTTC. It codes for CASRLGTSVLSGANVLTF.

This rearrangement joins TRBV11-2 to TRBJ1-2; 7 bases line up with TRBD1. Germline trimming cut 0 bases from V and 8 bases from J; bases unmatched to any gene: 6. The CDR3 is made up of 14 amino acids. Germline values: CDR1 SGHAT, CDR2 FQNNGV. The CDR3 DNA reads as TGTGCCAGCAGCTTAGATTTAGGGGGCGCGGGCTACACCTTC. Protein sequence: CASSLDLGGAGYTF.

The chain links TRBV5-8 to TRBJ2-7, with D hard to call. Germline assignment: CDR1 SGHTS and CDR2 YDEGEE. The CDR3 spans 11 residues. Trimming left V 4 bases short and J 5 bases short, with 7 bases between. The CDR3: CASSRRNEQYF. In nucleotides, the CDR3 is TGTGCCAGCAGCCGGCGGAACGAGCAGTACTTC.

This clone was observed a few times. The J gene is TRBJ1-1, the V gene TRBV6-6; possibly TRBD1 for D (5 bases). This CDR3 contains 16 residues. Germline V gives CDR1 MNHNY, CDR2 SVGAGI (reference sequence). The V end lost 10 bases, the J end lost 3 bases, and 24 bases lay between the germline ends. In nucleotides, the CDR3 is TGTGCCACCAGGCCACGGGGGTCGTCTGGGGACACTGAAGCTTTCTTT. This gives the protein CATRPRGSSGDTEAFF.

CDR3 in DNA: TGTGCCAACCAGGACAGAAACACCGGGGAGCTGTTTTTT. Its protein is CANQDRNTGELFF. The chain combines TRBV7-9 with TRBJ2-2; TRBD1 is a possible D gene (6 bases). The CDR3 runs to 13 residues. Germline CDR1 reads SEHNR; CDR2 reads FQNEAQ (reference sequence). Deletions cut 10 bases from V and 2 bases from J, with 11 bases between.

This chain links TRBV29-1 with TRBJ2-1; no reliable D call. Per germline, CDR1 SQVTM and CDR2 ANQGSEA. The CDR3 covers 15 residues. The V and J ends lost 1 base and 4 bases respectively, with 14 bases between them. The CDR3 nucleotides read TGCAGCGTTGAAGTGCCCCCTTCTCCTTACAATGAGCAGTTCTTC. The encoded protein is CSVEVPPSPYNEQFF.

V gene TRBV19 combines with J gene TRBJ2-4; TRBD2 is a possible D gene (6 bases). The CDR3 covers 19 residues. Per the germline V gene, CDR1 is LNHDA and CDR2 is SQIVND (reference sequence). The V and J ends lost 2 bases and 0 bases respectively, with 20 bases between them. The CDR3 bases are TGTGCCAGTAGTATATCCTCGAGAGGGACTGACCTAGCCAAAAACATTCAGTACTTC. It codes for CASSISSRGTDLAKNIQYF.

V usage is TRBV5-6 and J usage is TRBJ2-7; D is perhaps TRBD2 (6 bases). Germline values: CDR1 SGHDT, CDR2 YYEEEE. CDR3 length equals 15 residues. The ends were cut back, 1 base at V and 3 bases at J, with 14 bases in the middle. The CDR3 nucleotides read TGTGCCAGCAGCTTGTATGTCTCGGAGGGCTACGAGCAGTACTTC. Translated: CASSLYVSEGYEQYF.

The chain carries TRBV18 and TRBJ1-5, with D maybe TRBD1 (5 bases). The germline V gene encodes CDR1 KGHSH and CDR2 LQKENI. The germline V and J ends were trimmed by 0 bases and 2 bases, with 11 bases remaining between them. The CDR3 extends over 16 amino acids. In DNA, the CDR3 is TGTGCCAGCTCACCACCCCAGGGAAAAGGCAATCAGCCCCAGCATTTT. It codes for CASSPPQGKGNQPQHF.

This clone was detected only once. The chain joins TRBV28 to TRBJ2-4, with 8 bases matching TRBD2. J lost 10 bases, V lost 10 bases, and 6 bases had no gene match. The CDR3 contains 11 residues. The germline V gene has CDR1 MDHEN and CDR2 SYDVKM. The CDR3 DNA reads as TGTGCCATATCTGGGACTAGTATTCAGTACTTC. It encodes CAISGTSIQYF.

The chain is built from TRBV2 and TRBJ2-7, with D tentatively TRBD1 (6 bases). V lost 7 bases and J 0 bases, leaving 13 bases between the germline ends. Germline V gene data show CDR1 as SNHLY and CDR2 as FYNNEI. CDR3 length: 14 amino acids. Here the CDR3 reads CASKPGQSSYEQYF. The CDR3 coding sequence is TGTGCCAGCAAACCGGGACAAAGCTCCTACGAGCAGTACTTC.

J is TRBJ2-1 and V is TRBV18, with D uncertain. V was pared by 1 base and J by 10 bases, with 14 bases between. The CDR3 has 14 amino acids. Germline-derived CDR1 and CDR2 are KGHSH and LQKENI. The CDR3 spells CASSPLAGSDEQFF. The CDR3 DNA reads TGTGCCAGCTCACCACTCGCCGGGTCCGACGAGCAGTTCTTC.

The chain has TRBV29-1 and TRBJ2-7, with 11 bases fitting TRBD1. Per the germline V gene, CDR1 is SQVTM and CDR2 is ANQGSEA. The CDR3 sequence is 14 residues long. The V segment lost 2 bases and the J segment 5 bases; nucleotides outside the gene matches: 5. The CDR3 is CSVEPGQGGHEQYF. In DNA form, the CDR3 reads TGCAGCGTTGAACCGGGACAGGGGGGCCACGAGCAGTACTTC.

The chain recombines TRBV4-1 with TRBJ1-5; no reliable D call. CDR1 and CDR2 (germline): MGHRA, YSYEKL. The CDR3 length is 17 residues. With 0 bases removed from V and 1 base from J, the gap between germline ends came to 13 bases. Here the CDR3 DNA reads TGCGCCAGCAGCCAAGATCGAGGTATACAGAGCAATCAGCCCCAGCATTTT. Amino acid sequence: CASSQDRGIQSNQPQHF.

This chain uses TRBV29-1 with TRBJ2-2; 7 bases map to TRBD1. This CDR3 is 13 amino acids long. CDR1 is SQVTM and CDR2 is ANQGSEA in the germline V gene. The junction had 5 bases not matched to a gene; V was cut back by 4 bases and J by 6 bases. The CDR3 loop is CSVALGTAGELFF. The CDR3 bases are TGCAGCGTTGCCTTGGGGACAGCCGGGGAGCTGTTTTTT.

The J gene is TRBJ2-2, the V gene TRBV30, with D uncertain. This CDR3 is 14 amino acids long. The germline V and J ends were trimmed by 7 bases and 5 bases, with 17 bases remaining between them. The germline gives CDR1 GTSNPN, CDR2 SVGIG (reference sequence). Here the CDR3 DNA reads TGTGCCTCAAGTAACTCCCGGGTGACCGGGGAGCTGTTTTTT. Translation gives CASSNSRVTGELFF.

The rearrangement links TRBV30 to TRBJ1-5; 10 positions agree with TRBD1. The CDR3 contains 15 residues. V gave up 0 bases and J gave up 5 bases; unmatched junction bases: 4. Germline CDR1 reads GTSNPN; CDR2 reads SVGIG (reference sequence). CDR3 residues: CAWSVLGTGDQPQHF. The DNA for the CDR3 is TGTGCCTGGAGTGTGCTCGGGACAGGGGATCAGCCCCAGCATTTT.

The chain is built from TRBV6-1 and TRBJ1-4, with 8 bases aligning to TRBD1. Trimming at V came to 4 bases and at J to 6 bases, leaving 1 base not matched to a gene. CDR1 is MNHNS, CDR2 SASEGT, per germline. The CDR3 covers 13 residues. The CDR3 region is CASSVDRDEKLFF. The CDR3 bases are TGTGCCAGCAGTGTGGACAGGGATGAAAAACTGTTTTTT.

The rearrangement joins TRBV30 to TRBJ2-1, with 8 nucleotides matching TRBD1. The trim removed 4 bases at V and 6 bases at J, leaving 8 bases unmatched. In germline, CDR1 is GTSNPN, CDR2 SVGIG (reference sequence). The CDR3 extends over 14 amino acids. As DNA, the CDR3 is TGTGCCTGGATTAGGGACAGGCAACGCAATGAGCAGTTCTTC. It yields the protein CAWIRDRQRNEQFF.

The chain uses TRBV19 and TRBJ2-2; D is ambiguous. Germline V gene lookup returns CDR1 LNHDA and CDR2 SQIVND (reference sequence). The V and J ends lost 5 bases and 6 bases respectively, with 7 bases between them. The CDR3 loop spans 12 amino acids. The CDR3 sequence is CASSLVPGELFF. In DNA form, the CDR3 reads TGTGCCAGTAGTTTAGTACCCGGGGAGCTGTTTTTT.

This clone has a single count. For the CDR3, the DNA is TGTGCCAGCAGCGCCCGACAGGGAAGCTCTGGAAACACCATATATTTT. This gives the protein CASSARQGSSGNTIYF. The chain uses TRBV7-9 and TRBJ1-3, with TRBD1 identical over 7 bases. V shed 5 bases, J shed 0 bases, and the junction held 7 bases outside the gene matches. The CDR3 has 16 amino acids. Germline CDR1 reads SEHNR; CDR2 reads FQNEAQ (reference sequence).

In regard to this clone: The same CDR3 can be traced to other DNA sequences in this sample. This chain joins TRBV10-3 and TRBJ2-7; TRBD1 is a possible D gene (6 bases). The CDR3 totals 13 residues. The germline V gene encodes CDR1 ENHRY and CDR2 SYGVKD. V dropped 6 bases and J dropped 2 bases, with 11 bases sitting between them. CDR3 sequence (DNA): TGTGCCATCAGGCCTACAGGGACCTACGAGCAGTACTTC. This encodes CAIRPTGTYEQYF.